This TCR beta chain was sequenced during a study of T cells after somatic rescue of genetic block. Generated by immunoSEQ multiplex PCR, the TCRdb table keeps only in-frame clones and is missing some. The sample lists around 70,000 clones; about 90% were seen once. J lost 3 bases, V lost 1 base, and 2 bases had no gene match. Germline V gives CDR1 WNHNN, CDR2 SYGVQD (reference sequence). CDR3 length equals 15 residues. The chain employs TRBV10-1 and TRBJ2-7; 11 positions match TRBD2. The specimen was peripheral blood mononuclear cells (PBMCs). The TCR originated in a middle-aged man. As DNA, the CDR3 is TGCGCCAGCAGTGAGTGGACTAGCGGGCGCTACGAGCAGTACTTC. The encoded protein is CASSEWTSGRYEQYF.